A single sample gave rise to the 27 T cell receptor beta chains below, sequenced in a study of blood T cell repertoires in COVID-19. The data were produced by immunoSEQ multiplex PCR, yet TCRdb's version contains in-frame clones alone and is incomplete. The sample has approximately 110,000 clones; approximately 80% are singletons. The specimen was peripheral blood. The origin of the receptors is a woman between 40 and 50 years old with acute or convalescent COVID-19.

This clone was detected only once. V gene TRBV2 combines with J gene TRBJ1-5; 10 bases line up with TRBD1. The CDR3 covers 14 residues. V shed 5 bases and J 5 bases; nucleotides not matched to a gene: 3. The germline V gene encodes CDR1 SNHLY and CDR2 FYNNEI. CDR3 bases: TGTGCCAGCAGTCGACAGGGGGCCGATCAGCCCCAGCATTTT. It translates to CASSRQGADQPQHF.

This chain uses TRBV11-2 with TRBJ2-3; D uncertain. Germline V gives CDR1 SGHAT, CDR2 FQNNGV. The CDR3 is 13 residues long. With 1 base removed from V and 4 bases from J, the gap between germline ends came to 6 bases. This chain's CDR3 is CASSLVSPDTQYF. The CDR3 DNA reads as TGTGCCAGCAGCTTAGTCTCCCCAGATACGCAGTATTTT.

The rearrangement links TRBV2 to TRBJ1-2; D ambiguous. CDR1 and CDR2 (germline): SNHLY, FYNNEI. V lost 1 base and J 4 bases, leaving 7 bases between the germline ends. The CDR3 contains 13 residues. CDR3: CASSEGWAYGYTF. The CDR3 DNA follows: TGTGCCAGCAGTGAAGGGTGGGCCTATGGCTACACCTTC.

In DNA, the CDR3 is TGTGCCAGCAGCCTTCGTGAGGGCACCGGGGAGCTGTTTTTT. It translates to CASSLREGTGELFF. V and J are TRBV5-4 and TRBJ2-2; D possibly corresponds to TRBD2 (5 bases). The CDR3 is made up of 14 amino acids. Germline assignment: CDR1 SGHNT and CDR2 YYREEE (reference sequence). V was pared by 4 bases and J by 4 bases, with 11 bases between. The full variable domain, completed using reference TRBV5-4 and TRBJ2-2, is ETGVTQSPTHLIKTRGQQVTLRCSSQSGHNTVSWYQQALGQGPQFIFQYYREEENGRGNFPPRFSGLQFPNYSSELNVNALELDDSALYLCASSLREGTGELFFGEGSRLTVL.

The V call is TRBV4-3, the J call TRBJ2-6; D is ambiguous. Trimming pared 5 bases from V and 0 bases from J, leaving 11 bases between. The CDR3 is made up of 16 amino acids. In germline, CDR1 is LGHNA, CDR2 YSLEER. As DNA, the CDR3 is TGCGCCAGCAGCTTCGAGGTTGACTCTGGGGCCAACGTCCTGACTTTC. As protein: CASSFEVDSGANVLTF.

CDR3: CASSESSVEQFF. CDR3 sequence (DNA): TGTGCCAGCAGTGAATCGTCGGTTGAGCAGTTCTTC. V and J are TRBV6-1 and TRBJ2-1; no clear D gene. This CDR3 has 12 amino acids. CDR1 and CDR2 from the germline V gene are MNHNS and SASEGT. Trimming took off 2 bases at V and 9 bases at J, with 8 bases between the two ends.

This clone was recorded a few times. V is TRBV19 and J is TRBJ2-1; TRBD2 matches 10 bases. In germline, CDR1 is LNHDA, CDR2 SQIVND (reference sequence). The CDR3 consists of 17 residues. V gave up 5 bases and J gave up 7 bases; unmatched junction bases: 14. CDR3 coding DNA: TGTGCCAGTAGTCCGCTAGCGGGGGTGTTTTTCTGGAATGAGCAGTTCTTC. It is translated as CASSPLAGVFFWNEQFF.

The V gene is TRBV15, the J gene TRBJ1-2; tentatively, D is TRBD1 (6 bases). This CDR3 contains 15 residues. Trimming removed 0 bases at V and 8 bases at J, with 16 bases between. Germline CDR1 and CDR2: LNHNV and YYDKDF (reference sequence). The CDR3 DNA sequence: TGTGCCACCAGCAGAGATCTCGGGACATTAAGGGGCTACACCTTC. It encodes CATSRDLGTLRGYTF.

This clone was observed a single time. The chain employs TRBV5-1 and TRBJ1-1; D not resolved. The length of the CDR3 is 14 residues. CDR1 is SGHRS and CDR2 is YFSETQ in the germline V gene. V lost 1 base and J lost 0, with 7 bases in between. The CDR3 region has the DNA TGCGCCAGCAGCTTGTACAGCATGAACACTGAAGCTTTCTTT. It codes for CASSLYSMNTEAFF.

The rearrangement joins TRBV6-1 to TRBJ2-2; D may be TRBD2 (5 bases). The CDR3 extends over 16 amino acids. From germline, CDR1 is MNHNS and CDR2 SASEGT. Trimming removed 4 bases from V and 0 bases from J, with 12 bases in between. The CDR3 spells CASSVLWRANTGELFF. CDR3 coding DNA: TGTGCCAGCAGTGTGCTGTGGCGGGCGAACACCGGGGAGCTGTTTTTT.

The V gene is TRBV19, the J gene TRBJ2-3, with D maybe TRBD2 (6 bases). The CDR3 contains 15 residues. CDR1 LNHDA and CDR2 SQIVND come from the germline V gene (reference sequence). Trimming shortened V by 7 bases and J by 0 bases, and 14 bases separated the two germline ends. The CDR3 nucleotides are TGTGCCAGTAATACGGGACTCGCTAGCACAGATACGCAGTATTTT. It translates to CASNTGLASTDTQYF. The entire variable domain, with the rest obtained from reference TRBV19 and TRBJ2-3, is as follows: DGGITQSPKYLFRKEGQNVTLSCEQNLNHDAMYWYRQDPGQGLRLIYYSQIVNDFQKGDIAEGYSVSREKKESFPLTVTSAQKNPTAFYLCASNTGLASTDTQYFGPGTRLTVL.

The V call is TRBV28, the J call TRBJ2-1; 9 nucleotides line up with TRBD2. The CDR3 has 15 residues. Looked up from germline, CDR1 is MDHEN and CDR2 is SYDVKM. V shed 5 bases and J 7 bases; nucleotides not matched to a gene: 9. CDR3 in amino acids: CASSPPAGGQNEQFF. The CDR3, as DNA: TGTGCCAGCAGTCCCCCCGCGGGGGGGCAAAATGAGCAGTTCTTC.

This clone was seen more than once but under ten times. The chain employs TRBV6-4 and TRBJ2-1; a weak D match, TRBD2 (6 bases). Trimming removed 5 bases from V and 1 base from J, with 12 bases in between. This CDR3 comprises 15 residues. Per germline, CDR1 MRHNA and CDR2 SNTAGT. The CDR3: CASSWAAGSYNEQFF. As DNA, the CDR3 is TGTGCCAGCAGTTGGGCGGCGGGGTCCTACAATGAGCAGTTCTTC.

V and J are TRBV3-1 (or the pseudogene TRBV3-2) and TRBJ1-4, with D possibly being TRBD1 (6 bases). Germline V CDR1 and CDR2: LGHDT, YNNKEL (reference sequence). The CDR3 loop spans 15 amino acids. V lost 5 bases and J 3 bases, leaving 13 bases between the germline ends. The CDR3 loop reads CASSSRGGSNEKLFF. In DNA, the CDR3 is TGTGCCAGCAGCTCCCGAGGGGGTTCTAATGAAAAACTGTTTTTT.

This clone was detected only a few times. The chain links TRBV6-5 to TRBJ2-1, with 13 bases fitting TRBD2. CDR3 length: 16 residues. The trim removed 4 bases at V and 8 bases at J, leaving 8 bases unmatched. Germline CDR1 reads MNHEY; CDR2 reads SVGAGI. This CDR3 reads CASSSPTSGGSDEQFF. The CDR3 DNA follows: TGTGCCAGCAGTTCTCCGACTAGCGGGGGGTCGGATGAGCAGTTCTTC.

The rearrangement uses TRBV6-5 and TRBJ1-2, with D perhaps matching TRBD1 (5 bases). The CDR3 runs to 13 residues. The germline gives CDR1 MNHEY, CDR2 SVGAGI. Trimming took off 10 bases at V and 1 base at J, with 13 bases between the two ends. The CDR3 here is CATDPGDNYGYTF. The CDR3 DNA reads TGTGCCACCGATCCGGGGGATAACTATGGCTACACCTTC.

The rearrangement links TRBV10-1 to TRBJ1-2; D is unresolved. Deletions cut 5 bases from V and 2 bases from J, with 9 bases between. This CDR3 has 13 residues. The germline V gene encodes CDR1 WNHNN and CDR2 SYGVQD (reference sequence). CDR3 DNA sequence: TGCGCCAGCAGTAAGCAGGAAAACTATGGCTACACCTTC. This codes for CASSKQENYGYTF.

This sequence joins TRBV27 and TRBJ2-7; TRBD2 aligns across 9 bases. Germline V gives CDR1 MNHEY, CDR2 SMNVEV (reference sequence). V was pared by 4 bases and J by 3 bases, with 7 bases of the junction left unmatched. The length of the CDR3 is 15 residues. This CDR3 is CASSSGTSRYYEQYF. In DNA form, the CDR3 reads TGTGCCAGCAGTTCCGGGACTAGCCGTTACTACGAGCAGTACTTC.

This chain uses TRBV7-2 with TRBJ2-3; 15 nucleotides agree with TRBD2. Trimming took 5 bases from V and 4 from J; bases not matched to a gene: 7. CDR3 length: 17 residues. Looked up from germline, CDR1 is SGHTA and CDR2 is FQGNSA. In nucleotides, the CDR3 is TGTGCCAGCAGCCAGCGGACTAGCGGGGGGGCAGCAGATACGCAGTATTTT. Translating gives CASSQRTSGGAADTQYF.

The J gene is TRBJ2-1, the V gene TRBV30; D gene ambiguous. With 2 bases removed from V and 7 bases from J, the gap between germline ends came to 9 bases. The CDR3 is made up of 12 amino acids. Germline CDR1 GTSNPN, CDR2 SVGIG (reference sequence). CDR3 region: CAWSPAGNEQFF. In nucleotides, the CDR3 is TGTGCCTGGAGTCCCGCCGGGAATGAGCAGTTCTTC.

The chain uses TRBV5-6 and TRBJ1-2; possible D gene TRBD1, 6 bases. V was trimmed by 1 base and J by 7 bases, leaving 14 bases between them. Germline assignment: CDR1 SGHDT and CDR2 YYEEEE. The CDR3 is made up of 14 amino acids. CDR3 nucleotides: TGTGCCAGCAGCTTGCTACAGGGAATGGGTGGCTACACCTTC. It specifies CASSLLQGMGGYTF.

V is TRBV3-1 (or the pseudogene TRBV3-2) and J is TRBJ2-3; 11 bases fit TRBD2. The CDR3 totals 15 residues. Germline V gene data show CDR1 as LGHDT and CDR2 as YNNKEL (reference sequence). V lost 6 bases, J lost 3 bases, and 5 bases stayed unmatched. CDR3 loop: CASRKIAGGTDTQYF. CDR3 bases: TGTGCCAGCAGAAAGATAGCGGGGGGGACAGATACGCAGTATTTT.

The chain combines TRBV28 with TRBJ1-6; 12 nucleotides line up with TRBD1. J lost 10 bases, V lost 2 bases, and 6 bases had no gene match. Per the germline V gene, CDR1 is MDHEN and CDR2 is SYDVKM. The CDR3 sequence is 16 residues long. The CDR3 DNA sequence: TGTGCCAGCAGTTTAGGGGGACAGGGGGCGAAATCACCCCTCCACTTT. Amino acids: CASSLGGQGAKSPLHF.

There are a few counts of this clone. The V and J genes are TRBV4-1 and TRBJ2-1, with 9 nucleotides matching TRBD1. This CDR3 spans 16 amino acids. Trimming cost V 0 bases and J 9 bases; bases outside gene matches: 9. Germline assignment: CDR1 MGHRA and CDR2 YSYEKL. CDR3 in amino acids: CASSQDRDRVVGEQFF. In DNA form, the CDR3 reads TGCGCCAGCAGCCAAGACCGGGACAGGGTTGTCGGTGAGCAGTTCTTC.

The chain couples TRBV2 to TRBJ1-2; D is undetermined. Between the trimmed V and J ends, which lost 5 bases and 0 bases, there was a span of 13 bases. Germline-derived CDR1 and CDR2 are SNHLY and FYNNEI. The CDR3 has 15 amino acids. The CDR3 spells CASSITRVTNYGYTF. The CDR3 DNA reads TGTGCCAGCAGTATTACGAGGGTTACTAACTATGGCTACACCTTC.

Concerning this clone: This CDR3 is missing its conserved last phenylalanine or tryptophan, likely due to a read error. It is unclear where the CDR3 begins or ends on the DNA, so no DNA is shown, and the CDR3 is as TCRdb lists it. The chain joins TRBV12-3 or TRBV12-4 to TRBJ1-6; no check of the table's D call, TRBD1, against the DNA was made. The CDR3 region is 12 residues in length, termini included. CDR3 in amino acids: CASSRGESAATY.

The chain recombines TRBV14 with TRBJ2-1; D possibly corresponds to TRBD1 (6 bases). The CDR3 is 15 amino acids. Germline V gene data show CDR1 as SGHDN and CDR2 as FVKESK. V lost 4 bases and J 6 bases, leaving 16 bases between the germline ends. The CDR3 nucleotides read TGTGCCAGCAGCCTCCGGGACACGGCGCCCAATGAGCAGTTCTTC. Translated, it gives CASSLRDTAPNEQFF.